The entry below gives a single TCR beta chain sequence along with its context. The antigen is unknown. Trimming took off 1 base at V and 0 bases at J, with 8 bases between the two ends. CDR3 length: 15 amino acids. Germline V lookup: CDR1 SGHRS, CDR2 YFSETQ. Presence of unique molecular identifiers characterized the TCR beta cDNA libraries. There were about 0.95 to 11 million T cells, and approximately 480,000 cDNA molecules came from them. TCRdb re-called the PCR reads through MiXCR, storing one row per CDR3 protein. There are hundreds of thousands of distinct CDR3 sequences in the sample; roughly 27% occur only once, and around 0.6% lies in the top ten. These data originate in a study of post-analysis software for immune sequencing data. Study-wide findings and caveats: In patients, 4 to 6 TRBV segments were more frequent than in controls, with TRBV5-6, TRBV5-1 and TRBV20-1 among them. Compared against controls, patients with multiple sclerosis displayed significantly lower normalized Chao1 diversity.

Sequencing was performed on blood. This TCR came from a girl under 18 with multiple sclerosis. This rearrangement joins TRBV5-1 to TRBJ2-1, with D perhaps matching TRBD2 (5 bases). Here the CDR3 DNA reads TGCGCCAGCAGCTTGACCGCGGGCTCCTACAATGAGCAGTTCTTC. This gives the protein CASSLTAGSYNEQFF.